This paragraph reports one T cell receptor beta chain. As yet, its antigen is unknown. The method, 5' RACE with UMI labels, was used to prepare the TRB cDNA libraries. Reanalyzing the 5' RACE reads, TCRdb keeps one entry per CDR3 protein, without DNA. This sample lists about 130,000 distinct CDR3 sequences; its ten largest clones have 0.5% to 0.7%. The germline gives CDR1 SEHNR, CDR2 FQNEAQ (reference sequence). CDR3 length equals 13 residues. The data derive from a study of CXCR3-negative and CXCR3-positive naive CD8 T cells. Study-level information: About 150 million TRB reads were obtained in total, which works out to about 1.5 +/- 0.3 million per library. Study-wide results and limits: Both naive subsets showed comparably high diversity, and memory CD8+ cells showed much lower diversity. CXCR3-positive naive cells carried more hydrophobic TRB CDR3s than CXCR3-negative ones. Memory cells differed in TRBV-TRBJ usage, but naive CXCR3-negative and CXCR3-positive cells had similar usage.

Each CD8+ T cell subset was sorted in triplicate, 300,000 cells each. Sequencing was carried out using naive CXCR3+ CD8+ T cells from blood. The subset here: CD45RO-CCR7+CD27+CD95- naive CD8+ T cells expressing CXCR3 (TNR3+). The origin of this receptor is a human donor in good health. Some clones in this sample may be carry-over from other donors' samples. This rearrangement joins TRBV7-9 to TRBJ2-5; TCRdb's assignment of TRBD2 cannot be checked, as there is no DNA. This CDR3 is CASNLQEEETQYF.